This entry lists 12 T cell receptor beta chains sequenced from one sample in a study of blood T cell repertoires in COVID-19. The repertoire was sequenced with immunoSEQ multiplex PCR; TCRdb's copy has only in-frame clones and lacks some. Here the sample spans some 130,000 clones, roughly 85% being singletons. The sequenced sample consisted of peripheral blood. Receptor source: a man between 60 and 75 years old with acute or convalescent COVID-19.

The CDR3 here is CASSISSGTGEQYF. CDR3 DNA: TGTGCCAGTAGTATCTCTAGCGGGACTGGCGAGCAGTACTTC. This rearrangement joins TRBV19 to TRBJ2-7, with 9 positions matching TRBD2. The V gene end was trimmed by 3 bases and the J gene end by 6 bases; junction bases not matched to a gene: 6. CDR1 is LNHDA, CDR2 SQIVND, per germline (reference sequence). The CDR3 covers 14 residues.

This chain links TRBV5-6 with TRBJ1-5; D is unclear. V dropped 0 bases and J dropped 1 base, with 8 bases sitting between them. The CDR3 sequence is 15 residues long. The germline V gene has CDR1 SGHDT and CDR2 YYEEEE. CDR3 sequence reads: CASSLGGLSNQPQHF. CDR3 nucleotides: TGTGCCAGCAGCTTGGGAGGTTTAAGCAATCAGCCCCAGCATTTT.

In this sample, this clone turned up many times. This sequence joins TRBV6-5 and TRBJ2-7, with D possibly being TRBD1 (6 bases). CDR3 size: 13 residues. Trimming pared 6 bases from V and 11 bases from J, leaving 20 bases between. Germline V gives CDR1 MNHEY, CDR2 SVGAGI. In DNA, the CDR3 is TGTGCCAGCAGCCCGACCCTACAGGGAAGGGAGTACTTC. The encoded protein is CASSPTLQGREYF.

The chain joins TRBV5-6 to TRBJ1-1; D is undetermined. The CDR3 is 13 amino acids. Germline loops: CDR1 SGHDT, CDR2 YYEEEE. Trimming removed 1 base from V and 1 base from J, with 5 bases in between. The CDR3 DNA reads as TGTGCCAGCAGCTTGCGCAGGAACACTGAAGCTTTCTTT. Protein: CASSLRRNTEAFF.

This chain connects TRBV27 to TRBJ2-7, with 8 nucleotides matching TRBD1. The V gene end was trimmed by 4 bases and the J gene end by 4 bases; junction bases not matched to a gene: 9. CDR3 length equals 15 residues. CDR1 is MNHEY and CDR2 is SMNVEV in the germline V gene (reference sequence). The DNA for the CDR3 is TGTGCCAGCAGTTCAGGACAGGGTCGATTTTACGAGCAGTACTTC. Its translation: CASSSGQGRFYEQYF.

The chain employs TRBV9 and TRBJ2-2, with 9 bases identical to TRBD1. This CDR3 contains 15 residues. In germline, CDR1 is SGDLS, CDR2 YYNGEE. J lost 7 bases, V lost 5 bases, and 9 bases had no gene match. CDR3 sequence reads: CASSPGGQGDGELFF. The CDR3 DNA reads as TGTGCCAGCAGTCCTGGGGGACAGGGAGACGGGGAGCTGTTTTTT.

The J gene is TRBJ1-2, the V gene TRBV6-5, with D unclear. V was trimmed by 7 bases and J by 4 bases, leaving 7 bases between them. The germline gives CDR1 MNHEY, CDR2 SVGAGI. The CDR3 sequence is 11 residues long. The DNA for the CDR3 is TGTGCCAGCAAAAACGGCTATGGCTACACCTTC. This codes for CASKNGYGYTF.

This chain links TRBV6-1 with TRBJ2-1, with 8 nucleotides matching TRBD2. The CDR3 spans 14 residues. Germline-derived CDR1 and CDR2 are MNHNS and SASEGT. V lost 7 bases, J lost 5 bases, and 7 bases stayed unmatched. The CDR3 sequence: CASTGRALNNEQFF. Written as DNA, the CDR3 is TGTGCCAGCACCGGGAGGGCCCTAAACAATGAGCAGTTCTTC.

The genes are TRBV28 and TRBJ2-7; 9 nucleotides agree with TRBD1. V gave up 4 bases and J gave up 4 bases; unmatched junction bases: 5. The CDR3 extends over 14 amino acids. Germline CDR1 reads MDHEN; CDR2 reads SYDVKM. CDR3 DNA: TGTGCCAGCAGTTCCGGGACAGGGATTTACGAGCAGTACTTC. It codes for CASSSGTGIYEQYF.

The chain couples TRBV7-3 to TRBJ1-6; TRBD1 aligns across 9 bases. This CDR3 comprises 13 residues. The germline V gene has CDR1 SGHTA and CDR2 FQGTGA. The V segment lost 5 bases and the J segment 8 bases; nucleotides outside the gene matches: 1. The CDR3 here is CASSRDRDSPLHF. The CDR3 DNA is TGTGCCAGCAGCCGGGACAGGGATTCACCCCTCCACTTT.

CDR3 sequence (DNA): TGTGCCAGCAGTAATCTACCGGGACAGGGATCGTCACCCCTCCACTTT. As protein: CASSNLPGQGSSPLHF. V usage is TRBV7-9 and J usage is TRBJ1-6; 9 nucleotides match TRBD1. CDR1 is SEHNR and CDR2 is FQNEAQ in the germline V gene (reference sequence). This CDR3 has 16 amino acids. With 6 bases clipped from V and 10 bases from J, the junction kept 13 bases outside the gene matches. Together with reference TRBV7-9 and TRBJ1-6, the CDR3 gives the full variable domain: DTGVSQNPRHKITKRGQNVTFRCDPISEHNRLYWYRQTLGQGPEFLTYFQNEAQLEKSRLLSDRFSAERPKGSFSTLEIQRTEQGDSAMYLCASSNLPGQGSSPLHFGNGTRLTVT.

This clone was detected ten times or more. The chain has TRBV4-2 and TRBJ2-2, with D tentatively TRBD2 (6 bases). CDR1 is LGHNA, CDR2 YNFKEQ, per germline. This CDR3 spans 16 amino acids. V was shortened by 0 bases and J by 4 bases, with 12 bases between the two germline ends. CDR3 DNA: TGTGCCAGCAGCCAAGAGGAGGGAGCAGTCACCGGGGAGCTGTTTTTT. Protein: CASSQEEGAVTGELFF.